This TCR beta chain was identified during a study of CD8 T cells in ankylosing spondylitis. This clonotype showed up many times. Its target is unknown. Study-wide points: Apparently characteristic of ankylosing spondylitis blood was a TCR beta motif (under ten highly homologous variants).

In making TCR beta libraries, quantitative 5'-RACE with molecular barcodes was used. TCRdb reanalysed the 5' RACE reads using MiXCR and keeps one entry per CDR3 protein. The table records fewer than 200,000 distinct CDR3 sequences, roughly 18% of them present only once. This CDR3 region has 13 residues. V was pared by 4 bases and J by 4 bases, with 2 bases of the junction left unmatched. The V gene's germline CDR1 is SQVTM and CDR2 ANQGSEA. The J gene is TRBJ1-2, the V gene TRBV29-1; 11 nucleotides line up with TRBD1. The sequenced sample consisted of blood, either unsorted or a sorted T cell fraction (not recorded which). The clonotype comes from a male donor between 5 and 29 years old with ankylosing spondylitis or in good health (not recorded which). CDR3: CSVVGQGVYGYTF. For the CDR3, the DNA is TGCAGCGTTGTGGGACAGGGGGTCTATGGCTACACCTTC.